This is a list of T cell receptor beta chains from one sample in a study of T cell responses to AZD1222 COVID-19 vaccine. The repertoire was sequenced with immunoSEQ multiplex PCR; TCRdb's copy has only in-frame clones and lacks some. The sample lists some 99,000 clones, roughly 80% occurring once. The source was peripheral blood, collected 28 days after the second AZD1222 dose. The receptors originated from an adult who received the AZD1222 COVID-19 vaccine. The CDR3 runs from the conserved cysteine through the conserved F or W.

V	J	CDR3
TRBV10-2	TRBJ2-1	CASSIAGTGVTEQFF
TRBV5-8	TRBJ2-1	CASSLAGTSGGYNEQFF
TRBV28	TRBJ2-1	CASSSTLDGYEQFF
TRBV27	TRBJ1-1	CASSLTSLNTEAFF
TRBV6-5	TRBJ2-4	CASEGQGINIQYF
TRBV29-1	TRBJ2-3	CSVRSASTDTQYF
TRBV11-3	TRBJ2-3	CASSLDADTQYF
TRBV5-1	TRBJ2-2	CASSLEASGSGGELFF
TRBV18	TRBJ1-4	CASSRGAGEKLFF
TRBV6-5	TRBJ1-2	CASSYRGQGVYGYTF
TRBV6-6	TRBJ2-7	CASRPQGVTYEQYF
TRBV19	TRBJ2-7	CASSIERLAGVQYF
TRBV6-2/TRBV6-3	TRBJ2-1	CASSLGGLAGPLYTDEQFF
TRBV7-9	TRBJ1-5	CASSLEGGYSNQPQHF
TRBV2	TRBJ1-1	CASSDSLTGRNTEAFF
TRBV5-4	TRBJ2-7	CASSGGGRSSYEQYF
TRBV6-5	TRBJ2-5	CASPPLGPWGETQYF
TRBV11-2	TRBJ2-5	CASSLDLLSETQYF
TRBV9	TRBJ2-5	CASSPYPSQETQYF
TRBV6-5	TRBJ1-1	CASRVNTEAFF
TRBV19	TRBJ2-2	CASSIARGLIGWHTGELFF
TRBV4-1	TRBJ2-3	CASRHVPGAGGPDTQYF